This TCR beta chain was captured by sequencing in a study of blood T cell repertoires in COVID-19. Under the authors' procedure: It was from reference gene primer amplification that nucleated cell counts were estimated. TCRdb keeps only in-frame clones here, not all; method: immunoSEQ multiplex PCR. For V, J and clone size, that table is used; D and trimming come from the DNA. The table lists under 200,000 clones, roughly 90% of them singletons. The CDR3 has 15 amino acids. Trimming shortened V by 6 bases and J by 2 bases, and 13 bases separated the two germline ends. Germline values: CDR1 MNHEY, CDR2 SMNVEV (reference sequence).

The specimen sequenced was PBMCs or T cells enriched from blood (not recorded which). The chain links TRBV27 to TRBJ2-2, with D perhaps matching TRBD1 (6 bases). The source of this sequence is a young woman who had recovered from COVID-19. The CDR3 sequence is CASRTGQTNTGELFF. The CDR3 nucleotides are TGTGCCAGCAGGACAGGACAGACTAACACCGGGGAGCTGTTTTTT.